This TCR beta chain was identified in a study of OX40 agonist ivuxolimab in advanced cancers. Looking at the study overall: Ivuxolimab was administered intravenously to patients at 0.01 to 10 mg/kg every 2 weeks. Study results and limitations: Some of the lowest clonal expansion was seen in partial responders at 0.1-3.0 mg/kg. A proportion of nonresponders additionally exhibited low normalized T-cell clonal expansion.

Assay used: immunoSEQ multiplex PCR; TCRdb lists only in-frame clones, some missing. The sample holds more than 85,000 clones, roughly 91% seen once. Germline assignment: CDR1 LNHDA and CDR2 SQIVND (reference sequence). The CDR3 is made up of 14 amino acids. The germline V and J ends were trimmed by 5 bases and 1 base, with 8 bases remaining between them. In regard to this clone: Its matching antigen is unknown.

Peripheral blood came from all dose cohorts at three timepoints. The sequence was obtained from an adult with an advanced solid tumor such as melanoma, head and neck, liver or kidney cancer. The V gene is TRBV19, the J gene TRBJ2-2, with a tentative D call TRBD1 (5 bases). The sequencing here drew on CD4+ or CD8+ T cells sorted from blood, taken in a trial of the OX40 agonist ivuxolimab. The CDR3: CASSGTGNTGELFF. CDR3 bases: TGTGCCAGTAGTGGCACAGGGAACACCGGGGAGCTGTTTTTT.